These 24 T cell receptor beta chains were all obtained from the same sample, sequenced in a study of beta chain features in type 1 diabetes. For these TCRs, the target antigens are not known. Regarding the study as a whole: In every one of the four CD4+ subsets, TCRB CDR3s were moderately but significantly shorter in Type 1 diabetes patients.

All of the isolated RNA was reverse transcribed, so expressed TCRB transcripts were sequenced. Sequencing used immunoSEQ multiplex PCR; TCRdb keeps in-frame clones, though not all of them. The data hold about 15,000 clones, with roughly three quarters observed a single time. Sequenced: stem cell memory CD4+ T cells from blood. Every receptor here comes from a woman younger than 30 with type 1 diabetes.

V and J are TRBV28 and TRBJ2-1; 7 bases are a match to TRBD2. V was clipped by 7 bases and J by 4 bases; unmatched bases: 13. The CDR3 length is 16 residues. CDR1 MDHEN and CDR2 SYDVKM come from the germline V gene. This CDR3 is CASIDGLGRRYNEQFF. CDR3 in DNA: TGTGCCAGCATCGACGGACTAGGTCGGAGGTACAATGAGCAGTTCTTC.

This clone appeared a single time. The chain recombines TRBV10-3 with TRBJ2-3; tentative D call: TRBD1 (5 bases). There are 16 residues in the CDR3. Trimming took off 2 bases at V and 2 bases at J, with 14 bases between the two ends. CDR1 ENHRY and CDR2 SYGVKD come from the germline V gene. CDR3 sequence reads: CAISEPGARYTDTQYF. The CDR3 DNA sequence: TGTGCCATCAGTGAGCCTGGGGCTAGGTACACAGATACGCAGTATTTT.

The chain has TRBV10-2 and TRBJ1-1, with 7 bases fitting TRBD1. In germline, CDR1 is WSHSY, CDR2 SAAADI. The CDR3 totals 12 residues. The V gene end was trimmed by 7 bases and the J gene end by 3 bases; junction bases not matched to a gene: 2. CDR3 region: CASTDRDTEAFF. CDR3 in DNA: TGCGCCAGCACCGACAGGGACACTGAAGCTTTCTTT.

The chain uses TRBV5-1 and TRBJ1-1; D uncertain. The CDR3 covers 19 residues. Trimming removed 7 bases from V and 1 base from J, with 29 bases in between. CDR1 is SGHRS, CDR2 YFSETQ, per germline. The CDR3 sequence: CASAPRGFSIIEKNTEAFF. The CDR3 DNA follows: TGCGCCAGCGCCCCACGGGGTTTTAGTATTATCGAGAAGAACACTGAAGCTTTCTTT. Complete variable domain (other parts from reference TRBV5-1 and TRBJ1-1): KAGVTQTPRYLIKTRGQQVTLSCSPISGHRSVSWYQQTPGQGLQFLFEYFSETQRNKGNFPGRFSGRQFSNSRSEMNVSTLELGDSALYLCASAPRGFSIIEKNTEAFFGQGTRLTVV.

The J gene is TRBJ2-2, the V gene TRBV2; 8 bases fit TRBD2. With 10 bases clipped from V and 5 bases from J, the junction kept 6 bases outside the gene matches. Germline V gene lookup returns CDR1 SNHLY and CDR2 FYNNEI. CDR3 length equals 13 residues. The CDR3 loop is CATGLAETGELFF. The CDR3 nucleotides are TGTGCCACCGGACTAGCAGAGACCGGGGAGCTGTTTTTT.

The chain uses TRBV5-4 and TRBJ2-3; D possibly corresponds to TRBD2 (6 bases). Germline V gene data show CDR1 as SGHNT and CDR2 as YYREEE (reference sequence). Trimming pared 3 bases from V and 1 base from J, leaving 18 bases between. This CDR3 spans 17 amino acids. The chain's CDR3 is CASSSPGLRSGTDTQYF. The CDR3 DNA reads as TGTGCCAGCAGCTCTCCGGGACTGAGGTCTGGCACAGATACGCAGTATTTT.

V is TRBV11-1 and J is TRBJ2-3; a weak D match, TRBD1 (6 bases). Germline V gives CDR1 SGHAT, CDR2 FQDESV (reference sequence). V lost 5 bases and J 2 bases, leaving 11 bases between the germline ends. The CDR3 consists of 14 residues. DNA for the CDR3: TGTGCCAGCAGCCGGGACACTAACACAGATACGCAGTATTTT. This gives the protein CASSRDTNTDTQYF.

This chain connects TRBV11-2 to TRBJ2-6, with D uncertain. V gave up 4 bases and J gave up 0 bases, with 13 bases separating them. Germline CDR1 reads SGHAT; CDR2 reads FQNNGV. This CDR3 comprises 17 residues. Here the CDR3 reads CASSYQPPGSGANVLTF. CDR3 nucleotide sequence: TGTGCCAGCAGCTACCAGCCTCCGGGCTCTGGGGCCAACGTCCTGACTTTC.

The chain combines TRBV7-9 with TRBJ1-1; the D is unclear. In germline, CDR1 is SEHNR, CDR2 FQNEAQ (reference sequence). The V end was cut by 1 base, the J end by 4 bases, with 7 bases between. The length of the CDR3 is 13 residues. This CDR3 is CASSLESRTEAFF. The CDR3 DNA sequence: TGTGCCAGCAGCTTAGAGAGTCGCACTGAAGCTTTCTTT.

The rearrangement joins TRBV28 to TRBJ1-5, with D unresolved. The germline CDR1 and CDR2 sequences are MDHEN and SYDVKM. V dropped 5 bases and J dropped 5 bases, with 4 bases sitting between them. This CDR3 contains 11 residues. This CDR3 reads CASSGYQPQHF. The CDR3 coding sequence is TGTGCCAGCAGTGGCTATCAGCCCCAGCATTTT.

The CDR3 nucleotides read TGTGCCAGCAGAACCCGGGGGGGAGTGGGTGAAGCTTTCTTT. Amino acids: CASRTRGGVGEAFF. The rearrangement uses TRBV2 and TRBJ1-1, with a possible D match to TRBD1 (5 bases). The CDR3 has 14 residues. With 6 bases removed from V and 7 bases from J, the gap between germline ends came to 18 bases. The germline gives CDR1 SNHLY, CDR2 FYNNEI.

The genes are TRBV23-1 and TRBJ1-5; TRBD1 might be the D (6 bases). TRBV23-1 is known as an ORF, though its function is uncertain. The CDR3 runs to 16 residues. V lost 0 bases and J lost 5, with 14 bases in between. This chain's CDR3 is CASSQSYRVSYQPQHF. DNA of the CDR3: TGCGCCAGCAGTCAATCTTACAGGGTGTCGTATCAGCCCCAGCATTTT.

This clone appeared a few times. This sequence joins TRBV19 and TRBJ1-5; 10 bases are shared with TRBD1. The germline CDR1 and CDR2 sequences are LNHDA and SQIVND (reference sequence). This CDR3 has 15 amino acids. The junction had 9 bases not matched to a gene; V was cut back by 9 bases and J by 4 bases. CDR3 nucleotide sequence: TGTGCCAGCCGGGACAGGGGATACTTAAATCAGCCCCAGCATTTT. Amino acids: CASRDRGYLNQPQHF.

The V call is TRBV2, the J call TRBJ1-5; D remains ambiguous. The CDR3 spans 16 residues. Trimming removed 1 base at V and 0 bases at J, with 10 bases between. From germline, CDR1 is SNHLY and CDR2 FYNNEI. The CDR3 here is CASSEELPYSNQPQHF. CDR3 DNA: TGTGCCAGCAGTGAAGAACTTCCTTATAGCAATCAGCCCCAGCATTTT.

The V and J genes are TRBV27 and TRBJ2-1, with D possibly being TRBD1 (5 bases). Germline V lookup: CDR1 MNHEY, CDR2 SMNVEV (reference sequence). The CDR3 has 15 residues. With 4 bases removed from V and 6 bases from J, the gap between germline ends came to 16 bases. The CDR3 bases are TGTGCCAGCAGTTCCCGACAGATCTCGCGCAATGAGCAGTTCTTC. It specifies CASSSRQISRNEQFF.

This clone was detected only once. The same CDR3 is also encoded by other DNA sequences in this sample. This chain joins TRBV7-2 and TRBJ2-1; tentatively, D is TRBD1 (5 bases). Germline V gene data show CDR1 as SGHTA and CDR2 as FQGNSA. V lost 4 bases to trimming and J lost 5 bases, with 12 bases between them. This CDR3 is built from 14 residues. CDR3 loop: CASSSGSGNNEQFF. The DNA of the CDR3 is TGTGCCAGCAGCTCAGGGTCGGGCAACAATGAGCAGTTCTTC.

The rearrangement uses TRBV30 and TRBJ2-3; 8 positions match TRBD1. This CDR3 has 12 residues. Per germline, CDR1 GTSNPN and CDR2 SVGIG (reference sequence). Losses at the gene ends were 8 bases for V and 2 bases for J; bases not matched to a gene: 3. The CDR3 reads CAEDRDTDTQYF. The DNA for the CDR3 is TGTGCCGAGGACAGGGACACAGATACGCAGTATTTT.

V is TRBV28 and J is TRBJ1-5; the D is unclear. Germline V CDR1 and CDR2: MDHEN, SYDVKM. This CDR3 has 16 amino acids. V was shortened by 0 bases and J by 5 bases, with 14 bases between the two germline ends. The CDR3 DNA follows: TGTGCCAGCAGTTTATGGCGCGGAAGCCGGGATCAGCCCCAGCATTTT. Amino acids: CASSLWRGSRDQPQHF. The full variable domain, with the rest looked up from reference TRBV28 and TRBJ1-5, is DVKVTQSSRYLVKRTGEKVFLECVQDMDHENMFWYRQDPGLGLRLIYFSYDVKMKEKGDIPEGYSVSREKKERFSLILESASTNQTSMYLCASSLWRGSRDQPQHFGDGTRLSIL.

The CDR3 sequence: CASGLVLAGGPETQYF. The CDR3 DNA reads TGTGCTAGTGGTTTGGTACTAGCGGGAGGTCCGGAGACCCAGTACTTC. The V call is TRBV12-5, the J call TRBJ2-5, with TRBD2 matching over 12 bases. CDR3 length: 16 amino acids. Trimming at V came to 0 bases and at J to 5 bases, leaving 4 bases not matched to a gene. CDR1 is LGHNT and CDR2 is FRNRAP in the germline V gene.

The chain uses TRBV7-9 and TRBJ2-5, with TRBD2 matching over 7 bases. The V segment lost 4 bases and the J segment 2 bases; nucleotides outside the gene matches: 4. This CDR3 comprises 14 residues. Germline V gene sequence: CDR1 SEHNR, CDR2 FQNEAQ (reference sequence). CDR3 region: CASSSKAGQETQYF. CDR3 in DNA: TGTGCCAGCAGCTCAAAAGCGGGACAAGAGACCCAGTACTTC. The variable domain in full, completed from reference TRBV7-9 and TRBJ2-5, reads DTGVSQNPRHKITKRGQNVTFRCDPISEHNRLYWYRQTLGQGPEFLTYFQNEAQLEKSRLLSDRFSAERPKGSFSTLEIQRTEQGDSAMYLCASSSKAGQETQYFGPGTRLLVL.

The J gene is TRBJ1-2, the V gene TRBV28; D is ambiguous. There are 13 residues in the CDR3. The ends were cut back, 2 bases at V and 4 bases at J, with 8 bases in the middle. Looked up from germline, CDR1 is MDHEN and CDR2 is SYDVKM. CDR3 protein: CASSLSPLYGYTF. The CDR3 DNA reads TGTGCCAGCAGTTTAAGCCCTCTCTATGGCTACACCTTC.

This clone was counted between two and nine times. The chain has TRBV5-1 and TRBJ2-1, with D hard to call. Trimming took off 2 bases at V and 7 bases at J, with 7 bases between the two ends. Germline-derived CDR1 and CDR2 are SGHRS and YFSETQ. The length of the CDR3 is 12 residues. In DNA, the CDR3 is TGCGCCAGCAGCTTCGACGGGAATGAGCAGTTCTTC. This gives the protein CASSFDGNEQFF.

The chain links TRBV5-4 to TRBJ2-2; 9 nucleotides match TRBD1. Trimming took 3 bases from V and 4 from J; bases not matched to a gene: 7. The CDR3 sequence is 16 residues long. Germline V lookup: CDR1 SGHNT, CDR2 YYREEE (reference sequence). The DNA for the CDR3 is TGTGCCAGCAGCTCGTCACCGGGACAGGGCACCGGGGAGCTGTTTTTT. Its protein is CASSSSPGQGTGELFF.

This clone was found a few times. The chain uses TRBV7-8 and TRBJ2-1, with 9 nucleotides matching TRBD2. The CDR3 consists of 12 residues. Unmatched junction bases numbered 2, after V lost 5 bases and J lost 9 bases. The V gene's germline CDR1 is SGHVS and CDR2 FQNEAQ. CDR3 nucleotides: TGTGCCAGCAGCGGTAGCGGGAGTGAGCAGTTCTTC. Translation gives CASSGSGSEQFF.